This T cell receptor (beta chain) was sequenced during a study of shared clonotypes between healthy human individuals (dated by TCRdb to 2018 to 2020). For the wider study: The cohort comprised a couple of women and a few men aged 18 to 49 years. For each donor, CD4 naive and CD4 memory were each given three plates, CD8 naive was given two plates, and CD8 memory was given one plate. To estimate repertoire size and how much clonotype sharing occurs between individuals, the study deeply sequenced the blood TCR repertoires of five or six healthy adults. To increase sequencing depth and limit assay-specific biases, different laboratories used diverse techniques to prepare libraries and sequence TCR repertoires. Each donor's leukapheresis produced roughly between about 0.85 and 10 billion PBMCs. General conclusions and limits of the study: Estimated clonotype richness was generally larger for naive than for memory subsets. Across a few donors, about 5% of naive CD4, approximately 4% of naive CD8, 2.3% of memory CD4, and about 0.44% of memory CD8 clonotypes were shared. Because the study included only a small number of donors, the genetic and exposure-history diversity represented was limited. Sampling was restricted to blood, and TCR repertoires in tissues likely differ from the TCR repertoires found in blood. Pairwise subsampling indicated that sequencing depth was expected to affect the degree of clonotype sharing among donors. Even with the large sequencing depth, rarefaction of the sorted-subset datasets indicated that sequencing was incomplete. Compared with non-shared clonotypes, clonotypes shared by all four sorted-subset donors had higher generation probabilities.

Details on this clone: Its antigen remains undetermined. No quality values exist for individual bases; no much larger clone is one base distant.

The germline V end is reduced by 7 bases and the J end by 0 bases; junction bases left unmatched: 7. CDR1 SQVTM and CDR2 ANQGSEA are derived from the germline V gene. The CDR3 runs 15 amino acids, cysteine and phenylalanine included. The kept DNA is CDR3 alone, 45 bases in frame from the first base. The donors were healthy, HIV-negative adults with no recently reported acute infections or vaccinations. Every donor was a Caucasian adult living in Nashville, Tennessee, USA. Magnetic negative selection was used to enrich CD4+ T cells, after which naive cells were positively selected on CD45RA and the negative fraction became the memory subset. Blood was collected by leukapheresis, and PBMCs were isolated by Ficoll-Histopaque density gradient centrifugation and then cryopreserved in liquid nitrogen vapor phase. Purity and quantity of every magnetically sorted T cell population were checked by analytical flow cytometry. Genomic DNA was isolated from each sorted fraction and quantified by UV absorbance on a Nanodrop 2000c.

TCR CDR3 regions were amplified from genomic DNA by multiplex PCR using the deep immunoSEQ assay. Extracted genomic DNA from each cell subset was spread evenly across all wells of several immunoSEQ 96-well plates, with each plate serving as a replicate. Each replicate PCR for sorted subsets received roughly 200 ng genomic DNA, equal to tens of thousands of T cell genomes. Purified libraries were quantified with a Qubit 3.0 fluorometer, sized on a Bioanalyzer 2100, and re-quantified with the KAPA Library Quantification kit. Every immunoSEQ 96-well plate was sequenced on a separate single-read 150-cycle Illumina NextSeq 550 flow cell. The source study handled its data this way. Because the immunoSEQ output included only junctional sequences and no quality scores, the filtering could not be the same as the filtering used for full-length reads. To assign V/J genes and CDR3, sequences were annotated using PyIR, a Python wrapper for IgBLAST v1.9, with IMGT germline references. Reads with weak V/J assignments (E-value above 1e-6), missing CDR3, stop codons, out-of-frame junctions, or ambiguous translated residues were removed. V3J clonotypes were defined as sequences sharing an identical inferred V gene, J gene, and CDR3 amino acid sequence. The percentage overlap between two repertoires was calculated by dividing the number of shared unique clonotypes by the size of the smaller repertoire. Repertoire richness was assessed with RTK rarefaction, the Chao1 estimator, and Recon v2.1 estimates of unobserved clonotypes. OLGA was used to compute generation probabilities for all TCRbeta clonotypes that the gDNA method yielded from a few donors. In its TCRdb copy, this immuneACCESS table keeps in-frame sequences only and misses some clones. Where compared with another copy, unresolved V genes explain less than half of these, and the others have no known cause. The DNA was the basis for D and trimming; V, J and clone size are from that table. A total of roughly 1,100,000 clones appear in this sample, about three quarters of them only once. The ten largest clones add up to 1.4% of the sample.

Sequencing input: memory CD4+ T cells sorted from blood. The intended sense of this specimen's cell subset or site label: CD45RA-negative fraction. The chain links TRBV29-1 with TRBJ2-3; 10 bases in the junction line up with TRBD2. The TCR originated in a man aged 18 to 29 in good health. The CDR3 protein sequence reads: CSGQLAGASTDTQYF. The DNA is TGCAGCGGACAGCTAGCGGGGGCTAGCACAGATACGCAGTATTTT.